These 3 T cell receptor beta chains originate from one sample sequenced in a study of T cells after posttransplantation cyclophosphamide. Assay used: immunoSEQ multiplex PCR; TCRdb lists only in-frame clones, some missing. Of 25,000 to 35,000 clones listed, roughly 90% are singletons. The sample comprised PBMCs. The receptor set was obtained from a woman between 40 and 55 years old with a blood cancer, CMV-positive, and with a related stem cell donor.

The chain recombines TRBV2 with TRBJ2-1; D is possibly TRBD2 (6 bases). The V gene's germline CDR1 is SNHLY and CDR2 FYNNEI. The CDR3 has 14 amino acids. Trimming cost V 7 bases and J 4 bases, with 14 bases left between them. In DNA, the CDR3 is TGTGCCAGCACCACTCGAGGGAGGTACAATGAGCAGTTCTTC. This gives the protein CASTTRGRYNEQFF.

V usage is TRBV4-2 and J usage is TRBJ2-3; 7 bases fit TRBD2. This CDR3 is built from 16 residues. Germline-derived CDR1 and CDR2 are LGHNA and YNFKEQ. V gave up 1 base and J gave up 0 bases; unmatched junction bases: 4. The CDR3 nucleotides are TGTGCCAGCAGCCAAGGGACTAGTGCTAGCACAGATACGCAGTATTTT. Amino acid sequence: CASSQGTSASTDTQYF.

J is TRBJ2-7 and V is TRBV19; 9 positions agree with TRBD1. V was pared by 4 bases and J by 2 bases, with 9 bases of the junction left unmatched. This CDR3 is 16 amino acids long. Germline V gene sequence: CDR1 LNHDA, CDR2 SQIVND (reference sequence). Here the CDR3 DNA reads TGTGCCAGTAGTACGATACCCGGGACAGGGACCTACGAGCAGTACTTC. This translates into CASSTIPGTGTYEQYF.